This record looks at one T cell receptor (beta chain) sequence and its context. Antigen specificity is unknown. This CDR3 spans 13 amino acids. Trimming removed 3 bases at V and 8 bases at J, with 13 bases between. The germline gives CDR1 MGHDK, CDR2 SYGVNS. PCR primers comprised 60 Vbeta and 13 Jbeta primers. The protocol was immunoSEQ multiplex PCR, while the TCRdb copy is restricted to in-frame clones and leaves out a portion. The data contain approximately 120,000 clones, around 86% of them singletons. The source of the sample is a study of cytomegalovirus exposure and HLA in healthy donors. Study-level background: Membership in the Caucasian-associated ancestry cluster was found for around 81% of approximately 380 genotyped donors.

Study-wide points: Researchers reportedly found TCR beta sequences accurately predicted most subjects' HLA-A and HLA-B alleles. Rates of TCR association differed by HLA locus in a later analysis, with DRB1 highest and HLA-C lowest.

Sequenced: PBMCs. The chain has TRBV25-1 and TRBJ1-2; D call uncertain. This TCR was sampled from a woman in her 30s in good health and CMV-seronegative. CDR3 residues: CASSDLGSWGYTF. Written as DNA, the CDR3 is TGTGCCAGCAGTGATCTCGGGTCCTGGGGCTACACCTTC.